The 20 T cell receptor beta chains given below trace back to one sample, sequenced in a study of shared clonotypes between healthy human individuals. The repertoire was sequenced with immunoSEQ multiplex PCR; TCRdb's copy has only in-frame clones and lacks some. This sample yields around 2.1 million clones, of which about 92% are seen a single time; roughly 1.8% belongs to the top ten. CD45RO-negative CD8 cells positively selected for CCR7 made up the naive population, which excluded terminally differentiated effector memory CD45RA+ cells. The sequenced sample was naive CD8+ T cells from PBMCs. The receptors originated from a man aged 18-30 years in good health. Some clones in this sample may be carry-over from other donors' samples.

The genes are TRBV7-9 and TRBJ2-7, with TRBD1 as a possible D gene (6 bases). CDR1 and CDR2 (germline): SEHNR, FQNEAQ (reference sequence). CDR3 size: 14 residues. Trimming took off 5 bases at V and 0 bases at J, with 11 bases between the two ends. CDR3 bases: TGTGCCAGCAGCCTCCCGGACAGCTCCTACGAGCAGTACTTC. This codes for CASSLPDSSYEQYF.

The V call is TRBV27, the J call TRBJ2-7, with TRBD2 as a possible D gene (6 bases). The germline V and J ends were trimmed by 5 bases and 3 bases, with 17 bases remaining between them. The germline CDR1 and CDR2 sequences are MNHEY and SMNVEV (reference sequence). This CDR3 is 15 amino acids long. CDR3 in DNA: TGTGCCAGCAGTGGAACGGGACTTCCCCGCTACGAGCAGTACTTC. This encodes CASSGTGLPRYEQYF.

This sequence joins TRBV5-4 and TRBJ2-5, with D uncertain. CDR3 size: 13 residues. Germline assignment: CDR1 SGHNT and CDR2 YYREEE (reference sequence). Trimming pared 0 bases from V and 0 bases from J, leaving 3 bases between. Here the CDR3 DNA reads TGTGCCAGCAGCTTGGGGGACCAAGAGACCCAGTACTTC. Translation gives CASSLGDQETQYF.

The rearrangement joins TRBV9 to TRBJ1-6, with D perhaps TRBD1 (5 bases). The V gene lost 0 bases and the J gene lost 14 bases, with 12 bases spanning the gap. The CDR3 spans 13 residues. Per the germline V gene, CDR1 is SGDLS and CDR2 is YYNGEE. The CDR3 reads CASSVGGPKALHF. The CDR3 DNA follows: TGTGCCAGCAGCGTAGGGGGACCAAAGGCCCTCCACTTT. Drawing the rest from reference TRBV9 and TRBJ1-6, the complete variable domain is DSGVTQTPKHLITATGQRVTLRCSPRSGDLSVYWYQQSLDQGLQFLIQYYNGEERAKGNILERFSAQQFPDLHSELNLSSLELGDSALYFCASSVGGPKALHFGNGTRLTVT.

The V gene is TRBV27, the J gene TRBJ2-7; D is possibly TRBD2 (6 bases). The CDR3 has 16 amino acids. Trimming pared 5 bases from V and 1 base from J, leaving 18 bases between. Germline V lookup: CDR1 MNHEY, CDR2 SMNVEV (reference sequence). The CDR3 bases are TGTGCCAGCAGTGACCTCACCGGGAGTATATCCTACGAGCAGTACTTC. Translation: CASSDLTGSISYEQYF.

The chain combines TRBV4-1 with TRBJ2-3; 9 bases align to TRBD2. The CDR3 spans 17 residues. Germline V gene sequence: CDR1 MGHRA, CDR2 YSYEKL. After removal of 2 bases from V and 2 bases from J, the junction contained 8 bases not matched to a gene. CDR3 DNA sequence: TGCGCCAGCAGCCAACGACTAGCGGCTCCGTCCACAGATACGCAGTATTTT. Its translation is CASSQRLAAPSTDTQYF.

The CDR3 bases are TGTGCCAGCAGTTTACTAGCGGGCGCTTCGAACACCGGGGAGCTGTTTTTT. This sequence encodes CASSLLAGASNTGELFF. The J gene is TRBJ2-2, the V gene TRBV27; TRBD2 matches at 8 bases. V was clipped by 2 bases and J by 0 bases; unmatched bases: 5. This CDR3 comprises 17 residues. In germline, CDR1 is MNHEY, CDR2 SMNVEV (reference sequence).

The chain links TRBV11-3 to TRBJ2-3; 9 bases are a match to TRBD2. This CDR3 is 15 amino acids long. Germline V CDR1 and CDR2: SGHNT, YENEEA. Trimming at V came to 0 bases and at J to 4 bases, leaving 2 bases not matched to a gene. The CDR3 here is CASSLEGLAADTQYF. The DNA for the CDR3 is TGTGCCAGCAGCTTAGAGGGACTAGCCGCAGATACGCAGTATTTT. The variable domain in full, with the rest retrieved from reference TRBV11-3 and TRBJ2-3, is EAGVVQSPRYKIIEKKQPVAFWCNPISGHNTLYWYLQNLGQGPELLIRYENEEAVDDSQLPKDRFSAERLKGVDSTLKIQPAELGDSAVYLCASSLEGLAADTQYFGPGTRLTVL.

The V call is TRBV7-9, the J call TRBJ2-5, with D possibly TRBD2 on 6 matching bases. Germline CDR1 reads SEHNR; CDR2 reads FQNEAQ (reference sequence). V lost 4 bases and J lost 3, with 21 bases in between. The CDR3 length is 17 residues. CDR3 in amino acids: CASSSNRGNSTKETQYF. The CDR3, as DNA: TGTGCCAGCAGCTCAAATCGGGGGAACAGCACGAAAGAGACCCAGTACTTC.

The chain is built from TRBV4-1 and TRBJ1-4; D is ambiguous. The V gene lost 1 base and the J gene lost 4 bases, with 10 bases spanning the gap. The CDR3 contains 15 residues. Germline V gene sequence: CDR1 MGHRA, CDR2 YSYEKL. CDR3 nucleotide sequence: TGCGCCAGCAGCCAAGCAGACCCCATTAATGAAAAACTGTTTTTT. Encoded protein: CASSQADPINEKLFF.

For this clone: Other DNA sequences in the same sample also yield this CDR3. V usage is TRBV9 and J usage is TRBJ2-5; no reliable D call. Trimming cost V 3 bases and J 0 bases, with 3 bases left between them. The CDR3 contains 12 residues. In germline, CDR1 is SGDLS, CDR2 YYNGEE. The CDR3 DNA sequence: TGTGCCAGCAGCGGATACCAAGAGACCCAGTACTTC. Residues: CASSGYQETQYF.

This rearrangement joins TRBV7-6 to TRBJ1-2; TRBD1 matches at 10 bases. The CDR3 is 15 amino acids. Per germline, CDR1 SGHVS and CDR2 FNYEAQ. The junction had 11 bases not matched to a gene; V was cut back by 5 bases and J by 8 bases. DNA of the CDR3: TGTGCCAGCAGCCCTAGGGGGACAGGGGCTGGCGGCTACACCTTC. Its translation is CASSPRGTGAGGYTF. Using reference TRBV7-6 and TRBJ1-2 for the parts outside the CDR3, the full variable domain is GAGVSQSPRYKVTKRGQDVALRCDPISGHVSLYWYRQALGQGPEFLTYFNYEAQQDKSGLPNDRFSAERPEGSISTLTIQRTEQRDSAMYRCASSPRGTGAGGYTFGSGTRLTVV.

J is TRBJ2-7 and V is TRBV19; TRBD2 matches 8 bases. The V gene end was trimmed by 4 bases and the J gene end by 1 base; junction bases not matched to a gene: 9. Looked up from germline, CDR1 is LNHDA and CDR2 is SQIVND (reference sequence). The CDR3 covers 16 residues. The CDR3: CASSRFERERSYEQYF. CDR3 bases: TGTGCCAGTAGTAGGTTCGAGCGGGAGAGGTCCTACGAGCAGTACTTC.

This chain joins TRBV28 and TRBJ2-7; D not resolved. Looked up from germline, CDR1 is MDHEN and CDR2 is SYDVKM. V lost 6 bases and J 3 bases, leaving 12 bases between the germline ends. There are 13 residues in the CDR3. Written as DNA, the CDR3 is TGTGCCAGCAGCCGACCGCTCGTCTACGAGCAGTACTTC. Translating it yields CASSRPLVYEQYF.

The chain couples TRBV2 to TRBJ2-7, with D possibly being TRBD1 (6 bases). This CDR3 contains 13 residues. Trimming took 8 bases from V and 3 from J, leaving 14 bases between them. Germline values: CDR1 SNHLY, CDR2 FYNNEI. The chain's CDR3 is CASEDRTNYEQYF. The CDR3 coding sequence is TGTGCCAGCGAGGACAGAACCAACTACGAGCAGTACTTC.

V and J are TRBV18 and TRBJ2-1; D unclear. The CDR3 sequence is 13 residues long. Germline lookup yields CDR1 KGHSH and CDR2 LQKENI. V was trimmed by 2 bases and J by 3 bases, leaving 5 bases between them. The chain's CDR3 is CASSPSDYNEQFF. CDR3 in DNA: TGTGCCAGCTCACCATCAGACTACAATGAGCAGTTCTTC. Together with reference TRBV18 and TRBJ2-1, the CDR3 gives the full variable domain: NAGVMQNPRHLVRRRGQEARLRCSPMKGHSHVYWYRQLPEEGLKFMVYLQKENIIDESGMPKERFSAEFPKEGPSILRIQQVVRGDSAAYFCASSPSDYNEQFFGPGTRLTVL.

This clone appeared a few times. The chain employs TRBV10-3 and TRBJ2-1, with unresolved D. Trimming left V 0 bases short and J 0 bases short, with 9 bases between. Germline CDR1 and CDR2: ENHRY and SYGVKD. This CDR3 is 16 amino acids long. The CDR3 protein is CAISESGPSSYNEQFF. As DNA, the CDR3 is TGTGCCATCAGTGAGTCCGGGCCGAGCTCCTACAATGAGCAGTTCTTC.

This sequence joins TRBV4-3 and TRBJ1-6, with D hard to call. The CDR3 is 18 amino acids. Germline CDR1 is LGHNA and CDR2 is YSLEER. The V end lost 0 bases, the J end lost 8 bases, and 20 bases lay between the germline ends. The CDR3 is CASSQESRTGPEYSPLHF. DNA of the CDR3: TGCGCCAGCAGCCAAGAATCACGGACGGGCCCAGAGTATTCACCCCTCCACTTT.

The chain couples TRBV19 to TRBJ2-1, with 7 bases aligning to TRBD1. This CDR3 is 12 amino acids long. V was pared by 6 bases and J by 9 bases, with 5 bases of the junction left unmatched. Germline V lookup: CDR1 LNHDA, CDR2 SQIVND (reference sequence). The CDR3 loop is CASSPGGIEQFF. The CDR3 DNA reads as TGTGCCAGTAGCCCAGGGGGAATTGAGCAGTTCTTC. Based on the CDR3 plus reference TRBV19 and TRBJ2-1, the full variable domain is DGGITQSPKYLFRKEGQNVTLSCEQNLNHDAMYWYRQDPGQGLRLIYYSQIVNDFQKGDIAEGYSVSREKKESFPLTVTSAQKNPTAFYLCASSPGGIEQFFGPGTRLTVL.

The chain uses TRBV12-5 and TRBJ1-1; D uncertain. This CDR3 is 13 amino acids long. CDR1 and CDR2 from the germline V gene are LGHNT and FRNRAP. Trimming shortened V by 1 base and J by 4 bases, and 7 bases separated the two germline ends. CDR3: CASGLDQGTEAFF. The CDR3 DNA sequence: TGTGCTAGTGGTTTGGACCAAGGCACTGAAGCTTTCTTT.